Listed below are T cell receptor beta chains from one sample, sequenced in a study of control samples from healthy donors and cancer patients. TCRdb's copy holds only in-frame clones and misses some; the assay was immunoSEQ multiplex PCR. This table holds about 98,000 clones, 82% found once. The sequencing sample was made of blood. The receptors derive from a man aged 60 to 69 in good health. Both conserved end residues are part of each CDR3. Fields, in order: J gene, D gene, clone size, V gene, CDR3 protein, CDR3 DNA. D genes are given only for firm matches. The size entry is marked missing in some rows and otherwise reads once, few, many or a size class.

>TRBJ2-5|.|.|TRBV5-1
CASSGGQMPRETQYF
TGCGCCAGCAGCGGCGGACAGATGCCGCGGGAGACCCAGTACTTC
>TRBJ2-7|TRBD1|.|TRBV9
CASSIRDRGYEQYF
TGTGCCAGCAGCATCCGGGACAGGGGTTACGAGCAGTACTTC
>TRBJ1-1|.|.|TRBV28
CASSTGRMNTEAFF
TGTGCCAGCAGCACCGGACGTATGAACACTGAAGCTTTCTTT
>TRBJ2-7|TRBD1|.|TRBV19
CASSADRGYEQYF
TGTGCCAGTAGTGCAGACAGGGGCTACGAGCAGTACTTC
>TRBJ1-4|TRBD1|once|TRBV6-1
CASSEDSGGLATNEKLFF
TGTGCCAGCAGTGAAGATTCAGGGGGACTTGCAACTAATGAAAAACTGTTTTTT
>TRBJ2-3|TRBD1|.|TRBV3-1/TRBV3-2
CASRLAGTGAGDTQYF
TGTGCCAGCAGACTAGCCGGGACAGGGGCTGGCGATACGCAGTATTTT
>TRBJ2-3|.|.|TRBV9
CASSPLSDTQYF
TGTGCCAGCAGCCCCTTGTCAGATACGCAGTATTTT
>TRBJ1-3|TRBD1|.|TRBV18
CASSPQVGQGFEVANTIYF
TGTGCCAGCTCACCACAGGTCGGACAGGGATTCGAAGTTGCAAACACCATATATTTT
>TRBJ2-2|.|.|TRBV11-3
CASSQGTPNTGELFF
TGTGCCAGCAGCCAAGGGACACCGAACACCGGGGAGCTGTTTTTT
>TRBJ1-6|.|.|TRBV30
CAWSVGVEDSPLHF
TGTGCCTGGAGTGTAGGGGTGGAGGATTCACCCCTCCACTTT
>TRBJ2-3|.|.|TRBV10-2
CASSRLAASSTDTQYF
TGCGCCAGCAGTCGTCTAGCTGCCTCTAGCACAGATACGCAGTATTTT
>TRBJ1-2|.|.|TRBV6-6
CASSYHQAGNYGYTF
TGTGCCAGCAGTTATCACCAGGCGGGGAACTATGGCTACACCTTC
>TRBJ2-3|TRBD2|once|TRBV5-1
CASSLTSGSSSDTQYF
TGCGCCAGCAGCCTGACTAGCGGGAGCTCCTCAGATACGCAGTATTTT
>TRBJ2-5|TRBD1|.|TRBV6-2/TRBV6-3
CASSDDRGWTQYF
TGTGCCAGCAGCGACGACAGGGGATGGACCCAGTACTTC
>TRBJ1-4|.|.|TRBV9
CASSAAPLAGLWEKLFF
TGTGCCAGCAGCGCAGCCCCCCTGGCTGGGCTCTGGGAAAAACTGTTTTTT
>TRBJ1-2|.|few|TRBV3-1/TRBV3-2
CASSSDGGTSYGYTF
TGTGCCAGCAGCTCAGACGGGGGTACGAGCTATGGCTACACCTTC
>TRBJ2-3|TRBD1|once|TRBV30
CAWSRGQGNTDTQYF
TGTGCCTGGAGTAGGGGACAGGGGAACACAGATACGCAGTATTTT
>TRBJ2-5|TRBD2|.|TRBV2
CASSANSGEETQYF
TGTGCCAGCAGTGCTAATAGCGGGGAAGAGACCCAGTACTTC
>TRBJ1-2|.|.|TRBV7-8
CASSLARGANYGYTF
TGTGCCAGCAGCTTAGCGCGGGGGGCTAACTATGGCTACACCTTC
>TRBJ1-1|.|.|TRBV24-1
CASAGGVGTEAFF
TGTGCTTCCGCTGGGGGGGTTGGCACTGAAGCTTTCTTT
>TRBJ2-7|TRBD2|.|TRBV7-2
CASSLAPGEGAAGYEQYF
TGTGCCAGCAGCTTAGCCCCGGGGGAGGGAGCCGCGGGGTACGAGCAGTACTTC
>TRBJ2-5|.|once|TRBV5-5
CASSLVGISGLETQYF
TGTGCCAGCAGCTTGGTCGGGATCTCCGGGTTAGAGACCCAGTACTTC
>TRBJ1-2|.|.|TRBV11-2
CASSLVQTANYGYTF
TGTGCCAGCAGCTTAGTTCAGACTGCTAACTATGGCTACACCTTC
>TRBJ2-3|.|.|TRBV27
CASSLFGDGTDTQYF
TGTGCCAGCAGTTTATTCGGGGATGGCACAGATACGCAGTATTTT